This T cell receptor beta chain was sequenced during a study of T cell responses to AZD1222 COVID-19 vaccine. Germline CDR1 SNHLY, CDR2 FYNNEI. The trim removed 4 bases at V and 5 bases at J, leaving 8 bases unmatched. There are 15 residues in the CDR3. A note on this clone: Its antigen is unknown.

The repertoire was sequenced with immunoSEQ multiplex PCR; TCRdb's copy has only in-frame clones and lacks some. The data contain roughly 93,000 clones, roughly nine tenths of them singletons. Findings and caveats of the study: Clonal diversity was possibly underestimated; the donors were predominantly white British and more often female.

Recipients boosted at about 4 weeks or about 12 weeks are pooled. The rearrangement joins TRBV2 to TRBJ2-5, with TRBD1 identical over 9 bases. Source: peripheral blood, taken 28 days after the second AZD1222 dose. The TCR originated in an adult who received the AZD1222 COVID-19 vaccine. CDR3 residues: CASSGDRDGWETQYF. For the CDR3, the DNA is TGTGCCAGCAGTGGGGACAGGGATGGATGGGAGACCCAGTACTTC.